This entry lists 11 T cell receptor beta chains sequenced from one sample in a study of blood T cell repertoires in COVID-19. The method was immunoSEQ multiplex PCR; TCRdb's version includes in-frame clones alone and lacks a portion of them. The table shows 40,000 to 55,000 clones, with over 80% occurring only once. Sequenced material: peripheral blood. All receptors derive from a man aged 35 to 55 with acute or convalescent COVID-19.

V usage is TRBV10-2 and J usage is TRBJ1-6; D call uncertain. This CDR3 contains 13 residues. V lost 10 bases and J 7 bases, leaving 14 bases between the germline ends. Per the germline V gene, CDR1 is WSHSY and CDR2 is SAAADI. The CDR3 DNA is TGCGCCACGAAGAGCACCCAAAATTCACCCCTCCACTTT. Translating it yields CATKSTQNSPLHF.

The rearrangement joins TRBV5-6 to TRBJ1-1; 7 nucleotides agree with TRBD1. V gave up 3 bases and J gave up 1 base; unmatched junction bases: 9. The CDR3 sequence is 16 residues long. Germline lookup yields CDR1 SGHDT and CDR2 YYEEEE. CDR3 DNA sequence: TGTGCCAGCAGCTACAACAGGGGAATCCGGAACACTGAAGCTTTCTTT. Amino acids: CASSYNRGIRNTEAFF. The complete variable domain, with remaining parts taken from reference TRBV5-6 and TRBJ1-1, reads DAGVTQSPTHLIKTRGQQVTLRCSPKSGHDTVSWYQQALGQGPQFIFQYYEEEERQRGNFPDRFSGHQFPNYSSELNVNALLLGDSALYLCASSYNRGIRNTEAFFGQGTRLTVV.

This chain connects TRBV2 to TRBJ1-2, with 9 bases matching TRBD1. V lost 6 bases to trimming and J lost 11 bases; unmatched junction nucleotides: 16. CDR1 is SNHLY and CDR2 is FYNNEI in the germline V gene. The length of the CDR3 is 15 residues. Written as DNA, the CDR3 is TGTGCCAGCAGGGCCATATGGACAGGGGCTAGTGTGTACACCTTC. The encoded protein is CASRAIWTGASVYTF.

This clone was observed a few times. The rearrangement links TRBV10-3 to TRBJ1-1; D remains unclear. V lost 7 bases to trimming and J lost 1 base, with 10 bases between them. The V gene's germline CDR1 is ENHRY and CDR2 SYGVKD. CDR3 length equals 13 residues. The CDR3 protein is CAIKFAENTEAFF. CDR3 DNA: TGTGCCATCAAATTCGCAGAGAACACTGAAGCTTTCTTT.

This clone appeared a single time. The V and J genes are TRBV7-9 and TRBJ2-7, with D unresolved. Trimming stripped 1 base from V and 2 bases from J, with 3 bases between. Per the germline V gene, CDR1 is SEHNR and CDR2 is FQNEAQ (reference sequence). This CDR3 region has 12 residues. CDR3 nucleotide sequence: TGTGCCAGCAGCTTAGGAGCCTACGAGCAGTACTTC. Protein product: CASSLGAYEQYF. The full variable domain, with the rest looked up from reference TRBV7-9 and TRBJ2-7, is DTGVSQNPRHKITKRGQNVTFRCDPISEHNRLYWYRQTLGQGPEFLTYFQNEAQLEKSRLLSDRFSAERPKGSFSTLEIQRTEQGDSAMYLCASSLGAYEQYFGPGTRLTVT.

The rearrangement joins TRBV30 to TRBJ1-4; 7 nucleotides line up with TRBD1. V lost 0 bases to trimming and J lost 7 bases; unmatched junction nucleotides: 2. This CDR3 region has 13 residues. Germline CDR1 GTSNPN, CDR2 SVGIG (reference sequence). In DNA form, the CDR3 reads TGTGCCTGGAGTGTACAGGGGAGTGAAAAACTGTTTTTT. Translated: CAWSVQGSEKLFF.

The CDR3 DNA follows: TGTGCCACCAAAGGGGGCTCCTACAATGAGCAGTTCTTC. It yields the protein CATKGGSYNEQFF. The chain joins TRBV6-5 to TRBJ2-1; the D gene is possibly TRBD1 (6 bases). Trimming removed 10 bases from V and 0 bases from J, with 10 bases in between. The length of the CDR3 is 13 residues. Germline CDR1 MNHEY, CDR2 SVGAGI.

This chain uses TRBV6-6 with TRBJ1-4, with D perhaps TRBD1 (6 bases). Trimming stripped 8 bases from V and 5 bases from J, with 12 bases between. CDR1 is MNHNY, CDR2 SVGAGI, per germline (reference sequence). CDR3 size: 13 residues. CDR3 bases: TGTGCCAGCCGGACAGACTCAAATGAAAAACTGTTTTTT. Translated, it gives CASRTDSNEKLFF.

This clone was observed a handful of times. The V gene is TRBV6-5, the J gene TRBJ1-4; D uncertain. Germline V gene data show CDR1 as MNHEY and CDR2 as SVGAGI. Trimming cost V 0 bases and J 7 bases, with 12 bases left between them. This CDR3 is 15 amino acids long. The CDR3 nucleotides are TGTGCCAGCAGTTACTCCCCCGGGTCCGGTGAAAAACTGTTTTTT. Translated: CASSYSPGSGEKLFF.

The rearrangement links TRBV29-1 to TRBJ2-3, with a tentative D call TRBD1 (6 bases). The V gene's germline CDR1 is SQVTM and CDR2 ANQGSEA. The CDR3 extends over 15 amino acids. Trimming cost V 6 bases and J 0 bases, with 16 bases left between them. The CDR3 is CSVVSGAHSTDTQYF. The CDR3 DNA reads TGCAGCGTCGTGTCAGGGGCGCATAGCACAGATACGCAGTATTTT.

The sample holds one count of this clone. This chain uses TRBV4-2 with TRBJ2-7; 14 nucleotides agree with TRBD2. The CDR3 runs to 14 residues. J lost 12 bases, V lost 4 bases, and 8 bases had no gene match. Germline V CDR1 and CDR2: LGHNA, YNFKEQ. The CDR3 bases are TGTGCCAGCAGCCTTTCCGGGACTAGCGGGAGTTTGTACTTC. This gives the protein CASSLSGTSGSLYF.